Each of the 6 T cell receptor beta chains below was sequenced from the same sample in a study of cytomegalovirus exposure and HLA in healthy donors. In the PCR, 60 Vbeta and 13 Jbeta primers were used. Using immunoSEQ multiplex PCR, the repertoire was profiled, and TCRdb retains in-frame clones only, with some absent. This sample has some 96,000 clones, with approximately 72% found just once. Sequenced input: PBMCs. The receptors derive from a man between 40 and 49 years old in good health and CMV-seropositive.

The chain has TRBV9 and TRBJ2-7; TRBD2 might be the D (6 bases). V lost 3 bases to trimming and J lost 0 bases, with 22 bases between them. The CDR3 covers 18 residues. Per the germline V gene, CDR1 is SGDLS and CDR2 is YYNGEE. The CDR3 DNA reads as TGTGCCAGCAGCGCCAGGGACTCCCCACTCTCAAACTCCTACGAGCAGTACTTC. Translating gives CASSARDSPLSNSYEQYF.

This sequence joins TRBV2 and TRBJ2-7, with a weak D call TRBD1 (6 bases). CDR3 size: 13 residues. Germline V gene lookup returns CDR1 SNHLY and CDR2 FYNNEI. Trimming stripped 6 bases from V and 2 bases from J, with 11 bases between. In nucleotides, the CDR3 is TGTGCCAGCAGGGGGGACACACCCTACGAGCAGTACTTC. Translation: CASRGDTPYEQYF.

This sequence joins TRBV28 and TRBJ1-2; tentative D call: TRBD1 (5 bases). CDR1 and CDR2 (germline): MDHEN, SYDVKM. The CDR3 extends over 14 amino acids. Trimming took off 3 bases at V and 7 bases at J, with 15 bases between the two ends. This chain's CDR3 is CASSLSGQGCGYTF. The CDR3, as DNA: TGTGCCAGCAGTTTGAGTGGGCAGGGCTGTGGCTACACCTTC.

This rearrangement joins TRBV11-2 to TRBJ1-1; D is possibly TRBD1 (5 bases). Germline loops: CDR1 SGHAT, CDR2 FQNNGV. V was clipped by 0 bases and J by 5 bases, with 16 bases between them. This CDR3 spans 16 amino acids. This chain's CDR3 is CASSLDIGGAGTEAFF. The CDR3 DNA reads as TGTGCCAGCAGCTTAGATATTGGTGGGGCTGGGACTGAAGCTTTCTTT.

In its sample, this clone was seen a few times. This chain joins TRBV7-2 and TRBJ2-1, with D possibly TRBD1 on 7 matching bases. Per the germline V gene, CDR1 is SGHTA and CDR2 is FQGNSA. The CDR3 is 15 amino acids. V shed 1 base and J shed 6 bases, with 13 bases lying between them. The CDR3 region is CASSLEAGGGNEQFF. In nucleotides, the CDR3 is TGTGCCAGCAGCTTAGAGGCAGGGGGAGGCAATGAGCAGTTCTTC.

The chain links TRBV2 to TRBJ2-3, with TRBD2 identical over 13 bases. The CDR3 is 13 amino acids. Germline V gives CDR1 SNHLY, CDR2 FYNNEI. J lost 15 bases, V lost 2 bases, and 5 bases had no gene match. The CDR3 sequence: CASSEKLAGGLYF. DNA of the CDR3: TGTGCCAGCAGTGAAAAACTAGCGGGGGGGTTATATTTT.